Detailed here is one T cell receptor beta chain. These data originate in a study of blood T cell repertoires in COVID-19. The wider study: COVID-19 samples from acute and convalescent phases originated in the United States, Italy and Spain. The cDNA or gDNA used as material had been derived from T cells, B-cell-depleted T cells, or PBMCs.

Under the authors' procedure: Estimation of nucleated cell counts relied on the amplification of reference gene primers. Here immunoSEQ multiplex PCR was the method, and the copy in TCRdb shows in-frame clones only, minus some. V and J calls and clone size are copied from that table; D and trimming were computed from the DNA. The sample has 120,000 or so clones; roughly 91% are singletons. Germline V gives CDR1 SGDLS, CDR2 YYNGEE. V dropped 2 bases and J dropped 8 bases, with 13 bases sitting between them. This CDR3 region has 14 residues. J is TRBJ1-4 and V is TRBV9; no clear D gene. This receptor was identified in a human donor in a cohort sampled during active COVID-19. Material: peripheral blood. The chain's CDR3 is CASSVLPEAEKLFF. In nucleotides, the CDR3 is TGTGCCAGCAGCGTGCTACCGGAGGCGGAAAAACTGTTTTTT.